This TCR beta chain was obtained from a study of control samples from healthy donors and cancer patients (TCRdb year 2020). This clone was detected only a few times. What antigen it recognizes has not been identified. Per-base quality was not reported, and no clone a single base away is much larger than it. Library construction relied on the immunoSEQ multiplex PCR assay. Imported from immuneACCESS, the table was reduced by TCRdb to in-frame sequences with V and J called. These copies leave out some clones; in studies compared against another copy, an unresolved V gene accounts for under half, and the cause of the remainder is not known. The sample data list 95,000 to 100,000 clones, and around 89% of these were observed just once. Together, the top ten hold 7.8% of the sample. Sequencing input: blood. The TCR was taken from a young man in good health.

The nucleotide sequence is TGTGCCAGCAACCCCGCCGGGTCCTATAATTCACCCCTCCACTTT. This encodes CASNPAGSYNSPLHF. This chain is built from TRBV6-6 and TRBJ1-6; the D gene cannot be resolved reliably. The germline V gene (reference sequence) provides CDR1 MNHNY and CDR2 SVGAGI. The V end loses 7 bases and the J end loses 1 base, and a stretch of 11 bases separates them. From the cysteine up to the phenylalanine, the CDR3 has a length of 15 residues. Only CDR3 DNA remains: 45 bases, in frame from the first base.